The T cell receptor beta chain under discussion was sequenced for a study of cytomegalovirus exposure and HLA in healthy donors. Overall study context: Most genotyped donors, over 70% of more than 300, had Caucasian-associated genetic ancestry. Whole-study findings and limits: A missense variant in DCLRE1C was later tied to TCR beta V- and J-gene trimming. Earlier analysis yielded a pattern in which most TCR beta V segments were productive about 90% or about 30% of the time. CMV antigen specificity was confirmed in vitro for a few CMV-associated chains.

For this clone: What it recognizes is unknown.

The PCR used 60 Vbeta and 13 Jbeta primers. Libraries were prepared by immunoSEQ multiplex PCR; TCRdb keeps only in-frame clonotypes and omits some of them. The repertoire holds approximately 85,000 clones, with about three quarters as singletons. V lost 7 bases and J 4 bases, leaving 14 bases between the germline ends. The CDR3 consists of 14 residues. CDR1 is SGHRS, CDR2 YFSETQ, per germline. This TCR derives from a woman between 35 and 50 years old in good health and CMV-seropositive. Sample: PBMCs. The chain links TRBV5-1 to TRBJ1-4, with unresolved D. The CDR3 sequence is CASCPDGVNEKLFF. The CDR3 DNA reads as TGCGCCAGCTGCCCGGACGGGGTTAATGAAAAACTGTTTTTT.